The T cell receptor beta chain described here comes from a study of blood T cell repertoires in COVID-19. Overall study: Acute and convalescent COVID-19 samples came from the United States, Italy and Spain. T cells, B-cell-depleted T cells, or PBMCs supplied cDNA or gDNA.

Authors' data handling: The assay estimated nucleated cells by amplifying reference gene primers. TCRdb's table, derived via immunoSEQ multiplex PCR, lists solely in-frame clones and lacks some. That table furnishes V, J and clone size, whereas the DNA furnished D and trimming. Of 45,000 or so clones in the sample, roughly 90% were seen once. The CDR3 runs 13 residues. Germline V gene sequence: CDR1 MNHEY, CDR2 SVGAGI. The V gene end was trimmed by 6 bases and the J gene end by 2 bases; junction bases not matched to a gene: 3. This TCR was sampled from a human donor in a cohort sampled during active COVID-19. What was sequenced was peripheral blood. V is TRBV6-5 and J is TRBJ2-5; TRBD1 matches 7 bases. The CDR3 coding sequence is TGTGCCAGCAGCCAGGGGGTACAAGAGACCCAGTACTTC. Protein sequence: CASSQGVQETQYF.